The clone carrying this TCR beta chain was recorded at least ten times. As yet, its antigen is unknown. This CDR3 contains 16 residues. Trimming took off 5 bases at V and 6 bases at J, with 23 bases between the two ends. The germline gives CDR1 DFQATT, CDR2 SNEGSKA (reference sequence). This sample is part of a study of CD8+CD57+ T cells in acquired aplastic anemia. Overall study context: For CD4+ cells, healthy donors had an average of about 11 million reads. Study observations and caveats: CD8+ Simpson's diversity showed no significant patient-control difference.

Profiling of TCR beta VDJ combinations and CDR3 sequences used genomic DNA as template. TCRdb reprocessed the reads with MiXCR, giving one entry per CDR3 protein. The table lists 150,000 to 200,000 distinct CDR3 sequences, around 40% of them singletons, with approximately 1% in the top ten. The chain carries TRBV20-1 and TRBJ1-5, with TRBD1 as a possible D gene (6 bases). Sequencing was carried out using sorted CD4+, CD8+, or CD8+CD57+ T cells (not recorded which) from PBMCs. The clonotype was recovered from a human donor in good health. The chain's CDR3 is CSARGNYREGSQPQHF. For the CDR3, the DNA is TGCAGTGCTCGAGGAAATTACAGGGAGGGCAGTCAGCCCCAGCATTTT.